These T cell receptor beta chains were read from a single sample in a study of blood T cell repertoires in COVID-19. Using immunoSEQ multiplex PCR, the repertoire was profiled, and TCRdb retains in-frame clones only, with some absent. The table lists 200,000 to 250,000 clones, around 87% of them singletons. Specimen: PBMCs or T cells enriched from blood (not recorded which). All receptors derive from a man aged 30 to 45 who had been exposed to COVID-19. The CDR3 runs from the conserved cysteine through the conserved F or W. A D gene is named only where the DNA matches it firmly. A row's size may be missing; if present it is once, few, many or a size class.

d_gene	v_gene	abundance	j_gene	CDR3nt	CDR3aa
TRBD1	TRBV19	-	TRBJ1-1	TGTGCCAGTAGTACCTCCAGGGGGCTGGCGAACACTGAAGCTTTCTTT	CASSTSRGLANTEAFF
TRBD1	TRBV7-2	-	TRBJ2-1	TGTGCCAGCAGCTTAGGGGGGCGGGACAGGGTACGCAATGAGCAGTTCTTC	CASSLGGRDRVRNEQFF
-	TRBV19	-	TRBJ2-7	TGTGCCAGTAGTTCGGACATTCCTGCCTACGAGCAGTACTTC	CASSSDIPAYEQYF
-	TRBV2	-	TRBJ2-2	TGTGCCAGCAGTGAATTCAGCGGAGGTGGGGAGCTGTTTTTT	CASSEFSGGGELFF
TRBD1	TRBV6-5	once	TRBJ2-2	TGTGCCAGCAGTCCCACAGGGGGCGGTGGGGAGCTGTTTTTT	CASSPTGGGGELFF
-	TRBV19	-	TRBJ1-2	TGTGCCAGTAGTAAGTACGACAACTTCTATGGCTACACCTTC	CASSKYDNFYGYTF
-	TRBV18	-	TRBJ2-1	TGTGCCAGCTCACCACCACGACAGGAAGTAAATGAGCAGTTCTTC	CASSPPRQEVNEQFF
-	TRBV5-5	-	TRBJ1-6	TGTGCCAGCAGCTTAGAGGCGTCCTATAATTCACCCCTCCACTTT	CASSLEASYNSPLHF
-	TRBV7-3	-	TRBJ1-1	TGTGCCAGCAGCTTGGGGGGGTTAGCGGAAGCTTTCTTT	CASSLGGLAEAFF
TRBD1	TRBV5-1	-	TRBJ1-3	TGCGCCAGCAGCTATTCAGGGGGCGATGGAAACACCATATATTTT	CASSYSGGDGNTIYF
-	TRBV10-3	once	TRBJ1-3	TGTGCCATCGGGGGCTCGGGACGGGAAGGAAACACCATATATTTT	CAIGGSGREGNTIYF
-	TRBV6-5	-	TRBJ1-4	TGTGCCAGCACGGTGGGGGCTCGGGAAAAACTGTTTTTT	CASTVGAREKLFF
-	TRBV6-5	few	TRBJ2-1	TGTGCCAGCAGTTACTCGGGCCGCCCGGTCCAGTTCTTC	CASSYSGRPVQFF
TRBD1	TRBV19	-	TRBJ1-6	TGTGCCAGTAGTACCTTAGGACAGGAGACATATTCACCCCTCCACTTT	CASSTLGQETYSPLHF
-	TRBV9	-	TRBJ1-6	TGTGCCAGCAGCCCCCGGACAGATAATTCACCCCTCCACTTT	CASSPRTDNSPLHF
-	TRBV6-2/TRBV6-3	-	TRBJ1-1	TGTGCCAGCAGCCCTGGAGTTGAATACAGGTGGAACACTGAAGCTTTCTTT	CASSPGVEYRWNTEAFF
-	TRBV3-1/TRBV3-2	-	TRBJ1-3	TGTGCCAGCAGCCAAGAAGCCGGAAACACCATATATTTT	CASSQEAGNTIYF
-	TRBV5-4	-	TRBJ2-2	TGTGCCAGCAGCTCACCTGGAGCCCCGAACACCGGGGAGCTGTTTTTT	CASSSPGAPNTGELFF
TRBD1	TRBV2	-	TRBJ1-5	TGTGCCAGCAGTAGGGACAGGGGGGATCAGCCCCAGCATTTT	CASSRDRGDQPQHF
-	TRBV10-3	-	TRBJ2-7	TGTGCCATCAGTGGGGGGCAGGGGTCCTTTTCCTACGAGCAGTACTTC	CAISGGQGSFSYEQYF
-	TRBV19	-	TRBJ1-3	TGTGCCAGTACGCATTTGGGGGCGGATTTACTACGAGGAAACACCATATATTTT	CASTHLGADLLRGNTIYF
-	TRBV27	-	TRBJ2-7	TGTGCCAGCAGTTTTTTTGGGGGCGGAGACGAGCAGTACTTC	CASSFFGGGDEQYF
-	TRBV5-8	-	TRBJ1-5	TGTGCCAGCAGCCCCGTGTGGGGCGAAGGGGCTCAGCCCCAGCATTTT	CASSPVWGEGAQPQHF
-	TRBV5-6	-	TRBJ1-4	TGTGCCAGCACCGCAGATGCAACTAATGAAAAACTGTTTTTT	CASTADATNEKLFF
TRBD2	TRBV3-1/TRBV3-2	once	TRBJ2-1	TGTGCCAGCAGCCAAGAATTGATGGGCGGGGGGGCCTACAATGAGCAGTTCTTC	CASSQELMGGGAYNEQFF
-	TRBV6-1	-	TRBJ1-6	TGTGCCAGCAGTGAAGCGACAGTCTGGGGTTCACCCCTCCACTTT	CASSEATVWGSPLHF
-	TRBV27	-	TRBJ2-1	TGTGCCAGCAGTCTAAAGACTAAAAGACTGGGGAATGAGCAGTTCTTC	CASSLKTKRLGNEQFF
-	TRBV7-6	-	TRBJ2-3	TGTGCCAGCAGCTTAGAGGGGGGGGGCGTGACAGATACGCAGTATTTT	CASSLEGGGVTDTQYF
TRBD1	TRBV5-1	-	TRBJ1-4	TGCGCCAGCAGGGCAGGGGGCGACGGTGAAAAACTGTTTTTT	CASRAGGDGEKLFF
-	TRBV5-1	-	TRBJ2-7	TGCGCCAGCAGCTTGGCCGGAGGGACGGAGGGCCACGAGCAGTACTTC	CASSLAGGTEGHEQYF
-	TRBV6-5	once	TRBJ2-2	TGTGCCAGCCTTTTCGGGGAAGGGGGCACCGGGGAGCTGTTTTTT	CASLFGEGGTGELFF
-	TRBV6-5	-	TRBJ1-2	TGTGCCAGCAGTTACATTGATAGCTTCTATGGCTACACCTTC	CASSYIDSFYGYTF
-	TRBV27	-	TRBJ1-5	TGTGCCAGCAGTTTGGCAGGGGCACCCAATCAGCCCCAGCATTTT	CASSLAGAPNQPQHF
-	TRBV15	-	TRBJ1-1	TGTGCCACCCGGCGGGCGGGAAACACTGAAGCTTTCTTT	CATRRAGNTEAFF
-	TRBV7-9	once	TRBJ2-5	TGTGCCAGCAGTACTACTAGGGAGAGAGAGACCCAGTACTTC	CASSTTRERETQYF
TRBD1	TRBV2	-	TRBJ1-1	TGTGCCAGCAGTGACAGGGGGCGAGCTGAAGCTTTCTTT	CASSDRGRAEAFF
-	TRBV5-1	-	TRBJ2-3	TGCGCCAGCAGCTTGGAAGGGGCACACACCACAGATACGCAGTATTTT	CASSLEGAHTTDTQYF
-	TRBV6-1	once	TRBJ1-6	TGTGCCAGCAGTGAAAGGGGTGATAATTCACCCCTCCACTTT	CASSERGDNSPLHF
-	TRBV4-2	-	TRBJ2-2	TGTGCCAGCAGCCAATTTTCACCCTGGAGTCCCTTGACCGGGGAGCTGTTTTTT	CASSQFSPWSPLTGELFF
-	TRBV24-1	-	TRBJ1-2	TGTGCCACCAGCCCCCCCCCGGGACACCCCTATGGCTACACCTTC	CATSPPPGHPYGYTF
-	TRBV7-9	-	TRBJ1-3	TGTGCCAGCAGCCCAGAACAGATCTCTGGAAACACCATATATTTT	CASSPEQISGNTIYF
-	TRBV6-5	-	TRBJ1-1	TGTGCCAGCAGACTATGGGGGGGTGAAGCTTTCTTT	CASRLWGGEAFF
-	TRBV5-1	-	TRBJ2-3	TGCGCCAGCAGCTTGGCGCAGAGCACAGATACGCAGTATTTT	CASSLAQSTDTQYF
-	TRBV7-3	-	TRBJ2-2	TGTGCCAGCAGCTTATATGGCGGGGACGCCACCGGGGAGCTGTTTTTT	CASSLYGGDATGELFF
-	TRBV18	-	TRBJ2-1	TGTGCCAGCTCAAACGGGGGCTCCTACAATGAGCAGTTCTTC	CASSNGGSYNEQFF
TRBD1	TRBV18	-	TRBJ1-1	TGTGCCAGCTCACCCGGCCCGGGACAGGGCACTGAAGCTTTCTTT	CASSPGPGQGTEAFF
TRBD1	TRBV7-2	-	TRBJ2-7	TGTGCCAGCCGCCTCGGACAGGGGTCCTACGAGCAGTACTTC	CASRLGQGSYEQYF
-	TRBV15	many	TRBJ2-3	TGTGCCACCAGCAGGGCCAGCACAGATACGCAGTATTTT	CATSRASTDTQYF
-	TRBV7-9	-	TRBJ2-2	TGTGCCAGCAGTACAGGCACCGGGGAGCTGTTTTTT	CASSTGTGELFF
-	TRBV7-2	-	TRBJ1-2	TGTGCCAGCAGCCCATACAGGGTTGAGAACTATGGCTACACCTTC	CASSPYRVENYGYTF
TRBD2	TRBV2	-	TRBJ2-7	TGTGCCAGCAGTTCGTCGACTAGCGGGGGAGAATACGAGCAGTACTTC	CASSSSTSGGEYEQYF
-	TRBV15	-	TRBJ1-4	TGTGCCACCAGCAGGGGCGAATTGGCTAATGAAAAACTGTTTTTT	CATSRGELANEKLFF
-	TRBV7-5	-	TRBJ1-5	-	CVRSLVANGTVLTSDQPQHF
-	TRBV28	-	TRBJ1-1	TGTGCCAGCAGGATGACAGGAGTGAACACTGAAGCTTTCTTT	CASRMTGVNTEAFF
-	TRBV10-2	once	TRBJ2-7	TGCGCCAGCGGCGAGGAGGGTATCTCCTACGAGCAGTACTTC	CASGEEGISYEQYF
-	TRBV6-5	-	TRBJ2-1	TGTGCGTCCTCAGGGGCCTACAATGAGCAGTTCTTC	CASSGAYNEQFF